This TCR beta chain was captured in a study of CD8 T cells in ankylosing spondylitis (TCRdb year 2017). About the study as a whole: T cell receptor beta repertoires were profiled in healthy donors and ankylosing spondylitis patients so that disease-linked TCR variants could be found. In total, the full study cohort was made up of nearly 110 healthy donors and more than 20 ankylosing spondylitis patients. Peripheral blood was sampled, and synovial fluid was also collected from ankylosing spondylitis patients.

TCRdb names Illumina HiSeq 2500 as the instrument used. Quantitative 5'-RACE with molecular barcodes was the method used to prepare the TCR beta libraries. The study's processing was this. Disease-linked TCR variants were identified with a new computational method built on a probabilistic model of VDJ rearrangement. The public reads were reanalyzed by TCRdb: fastp trimming at Q25, MiXCR alignment, in-frame beta chains only. A single entry per CDR3 protein holds the most common genes and DNA from its merged rows. The V and J calls, along with clone size, are taken from TCRdb and not from the paper's own processing. Recorded for this sample are 220,000 or so distinct CDR3 sequences; about 10% of them occurred a single time. The top ten clones comprise roughly 23% of the sample. The CDR3 goes from the cysteine to the phenylalanine over 16 residues. Solely the CDR3 DNA is kept, with 48 bases framed from the first base. The junction shows trimming of 0 bases on V and 0 bases on J, plus 7 bases between the germline ends. Via the germline V gene, CDR1 is SGHRS and CDR2 YFSETQ.

As regards this clonotype: Its antigen is currently not known. The record has no base qualities; no much larger clone is one base away.

The paper as a whole reports these results and caveats: According to the report, matched synovial fluid samples from ankylosing spondylitis patients were significantly enriched for the disease-linked clones. A TCR beta motif made up of several highly homologous amino acid variants appeared to be characteristic of blood from ankylosing spondylitis patients. Some of the motif variants had been reported before in the synovial fluid and blood of reactive arthritis patients, a finding that suggests common disease-initiation mechanisms. A CD8+ phenotype was shown by the disease-linked clones, which were found at relatively low frequencies in peripheral blood.

This clonotype was sampled from a male donor with ankylosing spondylitis or in good health (not recorded which). Sequenced input: blood, either unsorted or a sorted T cell fraction (not recorded which). The rearrangement combines TRBV5-1 with TRBJ2-6; the D gene cannot be resolved reliably. The CDR3 corresponds to CASSLGGASGANVLTF. The nucleotides read TGCGCCAGCAGCTTGGGAGGAGCCTCTGGGGCCAACGTCCTGACTTTC.